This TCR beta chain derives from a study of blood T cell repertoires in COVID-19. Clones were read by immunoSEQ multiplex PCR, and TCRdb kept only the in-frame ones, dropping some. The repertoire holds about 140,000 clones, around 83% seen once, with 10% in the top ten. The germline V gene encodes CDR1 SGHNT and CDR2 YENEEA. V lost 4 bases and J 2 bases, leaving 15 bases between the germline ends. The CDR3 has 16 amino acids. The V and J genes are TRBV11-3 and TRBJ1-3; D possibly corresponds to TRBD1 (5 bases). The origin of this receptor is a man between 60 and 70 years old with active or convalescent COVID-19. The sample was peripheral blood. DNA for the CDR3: TGTGCCAGCAGCTCCAGTCGGACAACCCCTGGAAACACCATATATTTT. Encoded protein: CASSSSRTTPGNTIYF.